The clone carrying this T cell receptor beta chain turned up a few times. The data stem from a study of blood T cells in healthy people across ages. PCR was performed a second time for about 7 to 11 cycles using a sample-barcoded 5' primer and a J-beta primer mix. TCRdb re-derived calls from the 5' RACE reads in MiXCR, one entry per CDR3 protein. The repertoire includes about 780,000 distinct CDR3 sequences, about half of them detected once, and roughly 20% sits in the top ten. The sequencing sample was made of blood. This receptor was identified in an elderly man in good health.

Written as DNA, the CDR3 is TGTGCCAGCAGCTTTGGGGGGGATTATGGCCTCTATGGCTACACCTTC. Protein product: CASSFGGDYGLYGYTF. This chain connects TRBV7-2 to TRBJ1-2, with D tentatively TRBD1 (5 bases). V lost 3 bases, J lost 4 bases, and 18 bases lay in between. The CDR3 has 16 residues. Germline CDR1 is SGHTA and CDR2 is FQGNSA.